A single sample gave rise to the 27 T cell receptor beta chains below, sequenced in a study of CD8 T cells in Susac syndrome. Roughly 0.5 to 1 ug RNA was reverse transcribed with random hexamers. Via MiXCR, TCRdb re-called the immunoSEQ multiplex PCR reads, giving one row per CDR3 protein. The profile covers almost 450,000 distinct CDR3 sequences, with more than 80% appearing a single time and around 0.12% taken by the ten largest. Sequenced material: CD8+ T cells from PBMCs. The origin of the receptors is a human donor with multiple sclerosis.

The V and J genes are TRBV19 and TRBJ1-5, with 7 bases identical to TRBD1. The CDR3 is 14 residues long. From germline, CDR1 is LNHDA and CDR2 SQIVND (reference sequence). V gave up 1 base and J gave up 7 bases; unmatched junction bases: 4. The DNA of the CDR3 is TGTGCCAGTAGTATAGGACAGGGTCAACAGCCCCAGCATTTT. It translates to CASSIGQGQQPQHF.

V and J are TRBV9 and TRBJ2-1, with 10 nucleotides matching TRBD2. Trimming at V came to 4 bases and at J to 4 bases, leaving 8 bases not matched to a gene. CDR3 length: 16 residues. Germline loops: CDR1 SGDLS, CDR2 YYNGEE. As DNA, the CDR3 is TGTGCCAGCAGCTCCCGTAGCGGGGGGCCGTACAATGAGCAGTTCTTC. It is translated as CASSSRSGGPYNEQFF.

This clonotype has only one observation. The chain carries TRBV9 and TRBJ1-1; D unresolved. The germline gives CDR1 SGDLS, CDR2 YYNGEE. Trimming shortened V by 0 bases and J by 2 bases, and 5 bases separated the two germline ends. The CDR3 sequence is 13 residues long. The CDR3 reads CASSVGENTEAFF. The CDR3 region has the DNA TGTGCCAGCAGCGTAGGGGAAAACACTGAAGCTTTCTTT.

J is TRBJ1-1 and V is TRBV4-1, with D hard to call. This CDR3 is built from 14 residues. Looked up from germline, CDR1 is MGHRA and CDR2 is YSYEKL. Trimming took off 4 bases at V and 11 bases at J, with 20 bases between the two ends. The CDR3 bases are TGCGCCAGCAGCCTGGGAGAAGGGTCGTGGGGTGCTTTCTTT. Its protein is CASSLGEGSWGAFF.

The chain couples TRBV5-1 to TRBJ2-1; 9 bases match TRBD1. V dropped 3 bases and J dropped 2; count of bases not matched to a gene: 6. Germline CDR1 and CDR2: SGHRS and YFSETQ. The CDR3 has 16 residues. CDR3 nucleotide sequence: TGCGCCAGCAGCTCTACCGGGACAGGGCCCTACAATGAGCAGTTCTTC. It yields the protein CASSSTGTGPYNEQFF.

The chain uses TRBV30 and TRBJ1-1, with D hard to call. Germline CDR1 GTSNPN, CDR2 SVGIG (reference sequence). The V gene lost 0 bases and the J gene lost 5 bases, with 10 bases spanning the gap. The CDR3 loop spans 13 amino acids. CDR3 loop: CAWSVFPGTEAFF. The CDR3 DNA reads as TGTGCCTGGAGTGTATTTCCCGGGACTGAAGCTTTCTTT.

This chain uses TRBV2 with TRBJ1-1; no firm D call. Trimming cost V 4 bases and J 4 bases, with 13 bases left between them. The CDR3 totals 14 residues. Germline assignment: CDR1 SNHLY and CDR2 FYNNEI. The CDR3 loop is CASSVGSSTTEAFF. CDR3 DNA sequence: TGTGCCAGCAGTGTCGGCAGTTCTACCACTGAAGCTTTCTTT.

The table lists this clonotype with a few counts. The chain couples TRBV7-6 to TRBJ2-4; TRBD2 matches at 7 bases. V trimming: 1 base; J trimming: 5 bases; junction bases outside the gene matches: 8. The CDR3 loop spans 16 amino acids. Germline CDR1 SGHVS, CDR2 FNYEAQ. The CDR3 region has the DNA TGTGCCAGCAGCTTAGGCCCGGGGGGTGGGGAAAACATTCAGTACTTC. Its protein product is CASSLGPGGGENIQYF.

This clonotype was seen only once. The chain recombines TRBV3-1 with TRBJ2-2; tentatively, D is TRBD1 or TRBD2 (5 bases each). In germline, CDR1 is LGHDT, CDR2 YNNKEL (reference sequence). This CDR3 spans 16 amino acids. The V gene lost 4 bases and the J gene lost 0 bases, with 12 bases spanning the gap. CDR3 DNA: TGTGCCAGCAGCCCAGAGGGGCATACGAACACCGGGGAGCTGTTTTTT. This translates into CASSPEGHTNTGELFF.

The chain joins TRBV15 to TRBJ2-5; 8 nucleotides align to TRBD2. CDR3 length: 15 residues. V lost 3 bases to trimming and J lost 5 bases; unmatched junction nucleotides: 8. Germline lookup yields CDR1 LNHNV and CDR2 YYDKDF (reference sequence). CDR3: CATSSSTSASETQYF. In nucleotides, the CDR3 is TGTGCCACCAGCAGTTCGACTAGCGCAAGCGAGACCCAGTACTTC.

The chain couples TRBV11-2 to TRBJ2-7, with D possibly being TRBD1 (6 bases). The V end lost 4 bases, the J end lost 5 bases, and 9 bases lay between the germline ends. The CDR3 extends over 12 amino acids. CDR1 SGHAT and CDR2 FQNNGV come from the germline V gene. This CDR3 reads CASSSNRDEQYF. The CDR3 DNA follows: TGTGCCAGCAGCTCAAACAGGGACGAGCAGTACTTC.

This chain connects TRBV30 to TRBJ1-2, with TRBD1 as a possible D gene (6 bases). Germline CDR1 is GTSNPN and CDR2 is SVGIG (reference sequence). CDR3 length equals 14 residues. Between the trimmed V and J ends, which lost 0 bases and 5 bases, there was a span of 13 bases. The CDR3 DNA follows: TGTGCCTGGAGTGTTTTTGGGGGGGCTTATGGCTACACCTTC. As protein: CAWSVFGGAYGYTF.

The chain employs TRBV15 and TRBJ2-2; maybe TRBD2 (6 bases). Germline V gene data show CDR1 as LNHNV and CDR2 as YYDKDF (reference sequence). This CDR3 has 16 amino acids. The V gene lost 6 bases and the J gene lost 5 bases, with 19 bases spanning the gap. The CDR3 nucleotides read TGTGCCACCAGAGGAGGGGCAGGGCCCAGGACCGGGGAGCTGTTTTTT. It translates to CATRGGAGPRTGELFF.

This clonotype was seen once. The rearrangement links TRBV9 to TRBJ2-2; no reliable D call. Per germline, CDR1 SGDLS and CDR2 YYNGEE. V lost 0 bases to trimming and J lost 6 bases, with 9 bases between them. The CDR3 covers 14 residues. CDR3 loop: CASSVESQAGELFF. In DNA, the CDR3 is TGTGCCAGCAGCGTAGAGAGTCAGGCCGGGGAGCTGTTTTTT.

CDR3: CASSTPREAGETQYF. The CDR3 DNA follows: TGTGCCAGCAGCACTCCGCGGGAGGCCGGGGAGACCCAGTACTTC. This sequence joins TRBV7-8 and TRBJ2-5; TRBD2 matches 8 bases. Germline lookup yields CDR1 SGHVS and CDR2 FQNEAQ. CDR3 length equals 15 residues. J gave up 5 bases and V 5 bases, and 10 bases lay outside the gene matches.

Notes on this clonotype: An end of the junction differs from the germline gene, which may be a read error. The chain has TRBV6-5 and TRBJ1-3; no clear D. The CDR3 consists of 14 residues. Germline loops: CDR1 MNHEY, CDR2 SVGAGI. The CDR3 protein is CASSDSGSGNTIYF. The CDR3 DNA reads TGTGCCAGCAGTGACTCAGGCTCTGGAAACACCATATATTTT.

This chain uses TRBV14 with TRBJ2-2; D gene uncertain. CDR1 and CDR2 (germline): SGHDN, FVKESK. This CDR3 region has 15 residues. V was shortened by 0 bases and J by 7 bases, with 12 bases between the two germline ends. The CDR3 is CASSQDDRAIGELFF. The DNA of the CDR3 is TGTGCCAGCAGCCAAGATGATCGGGCCATCGGGGAGCTGTTTTTT.

The V call is TRBV19, the J call TRBJ2-2; 8 bases map to TRBD1. The germline V gene encodes CDR1 LNHDA and CDR2 SQIVND (reference sequence). The CDR3 runs to 14 residues. The V gene end was trimmed by 7 bases and the J gene end by 4 bases; junction bases not matched to a gene: 5. The CDR3 loop is CASKGGQGTGELFF. In DNA form, the CDR3 reads TGTGCCAGTAAAGGAGGACAGGGCACCGGGGAGCTGTTTTTT.

This chain links TRBV7-9 with TRBJ2-1, with unresolved D. Germline V gene data show CDR1 as SEHNR and CDR2 as FQNEAQ (reference sequence). The CDR3 length is 15 residues. Trimming took off 5 bases at V and 2 bases at J, with 13 bases between the two ends. CDR3 coding DNA: TGTGCCAGCAGCCGCCTCTCTGAGGCCTACAATGAGCAGTTCTTC. It yields the protein CASSRLSEAYNEQFF.

In this sample, this clonotype turned up a few times. The chain has TRBV4-1 and TRBJ2-3, with D unclear. Trimming removed 0 bases from V and 5 bases from J, with 6 bases in between. The CDR3 sequence is 13 residues long. Germline values: CDR1 MGHRA, CDR2 YSYEKL. DNA for the CDR3: TGCGCCAGCAGCCAAGAGCCCCGAGATACGCAGTATTTT. Its translation: CASSQEPRDTQYF.

The chain joins TRBV10-3 to TRBJ2-5; D remains unclear. There are 13 residues in the CDR3. Trimming removed 10 bases at V and 0 bases at J, with 12 bases between. Germline V gene sequence: CDR1 ENHRY, CDR2 SYGVKD. The CDR3 spells CATQSENQETQYF. CDR3 coding DNA: TGTGCCACCCAGAGTGAGAACCAAGAGACCCAGTACTTC.

The V and J genes are TRBV25-1 and TRBJ2-7; D not certain. This CDR3 is built from 12 residues. The germline CDR1 and CDR2 sequences are MGHDK and SYGVNS. The germline V and J ends were trimmed by 2 bases and 6 bases, with 8 bases remaining between them. The CDR3 DNA reads as TGTGCCAGCAGTGAAAGTCCGGTCGAGCAGTACTTC. Translation: CASSESPVEQYF.

This clonotype was seen only once. The V gene is TRBV7-9, the J gene TRBJ1-1; no clear D gene. Germline CDR1 SEHNR, CDR2 FQNEAQ (reference sequence). Trimming cost V 5 bases and J 6 bases, with 13 bases left between them. CDR3 length equals 13 residues. CDR3: CASSPARIPEAFF. The CDR3, as DNA: TGTGCCAGCAGCCCGGCAAGGATCCCTGAAGCTTTCTTT. Full variable domain (missing parts from reference TRBV7-9 and TRBJ1-1): DTGVSQNPRHKITKRGQNVTFRCDPISEHNRLYWYRQTLGQGPEFLTYFQNEAQLEKSRLLSDRFSAERPKGSFSTLEIQRTEQGDSAMYLCASSPARIPEAFFGQGTRLTVV.

The genes are TRBV7-9 and TRBJ2-1; perhaps TRBD1 as D (6 bases). The V and J ends lost 2 bases and 5 bases respectively, with 10 bases between them. This CDR3 has 14 residues. Per the germline V gene, CDR1 is SEHNR and CDR2 is FQNEAQ (reference sequence). CDR3 loop: CASSLSAGDNEQFF. CDR3 DNA sequence: TGTGCCAGCAGCTTATCGGCAGGGGACAATGAGCAGTTCTTC.

This chain joins TRBV30 and TRBJ1-1; a weak D match, TRBD1 (5 bases). CDR1 and CDR2 from the germline V gene are GTSNPN and SVGIG (reference sequence). Trimming left V 0 bases short and J 0 bases short, with 11 bases between. This CDR3 region has 15 residues. CDR3 coding DNA: TGTGCCTGGAGTGTAGACAGTTTCCTGAACACTGAAGCTTTCTTT. It codes for CAWSVDSFLNTEAFF.

This sequence joins TRBV19 and TRBJ2-7; 9 bases are shared with TRBD1. V lost 3 bases to trimming and J lost 5 bases; unmatched junction nucleotides: 8. CDR3 length: 15 residues. CDR1 LNHDA and CDR2 SQIVND come from the germline V gene (reference sequence). In nucleotides, the CDR3 is TGTGCCAGTAGTATCATGGACAGGGGTACCCACGAGCAGTACTTC. It encodes CASSIMDRGTHEQYF.

The V and J genes are TRBV29-1 and TRBJ1-3; no reliable D call. Germline V gene data show CDR1 as SQVTM and CDR2 as ANQGSEA. Trimming stripped 7 bases from V and 1 base from J, with 5 bases between. There are 11 residues in the CDR3. The CDR3 reads CSGYSGNTIYF. In DNA, the CDR3 is TGCAGCGGATATTCTGGAAACACCATATATTTT.